The TCR beta chain under discussion was sequenced for a study of Tregs in tolerant kidney transplant recipients. Study results and limitations: Tolerant patients' donor-specific Tregs expanded beyond overall Tregs, suggesting antigen-driven growth. Tregs expanded with activated donor B cells seemed most donor-specific. Biological reproducibility was not directly addressed, but technical replication error appeared minimal.

The nonmyeloablative bone marrow transplants came from related graft donors, with transient mixed chimerism. Unstimulated regulatory T cells (CD4+CD25+CD127-), CD4+CD25- non-regulatory cells, CD4 and CD8 cells were FACS-sorted from thawed PBMCs. To note about this clone: Antigen: not known.

This CDR3 has 14 amino acids. V was pared by 0 bases and J by 5 bases, with 6 bases of the junction left unmatched. CDR1 GTSNPN and CDR2 SVGIG come from the germline V gene (reference sequence). Method: immunoSEQ multiplex PCR; TCRdb's copy keeps in-frame clones and lacks some. The data show about 52,000 clones, about 90% seen once. This chain links TRBV30 with TRBJ2-7, with 8 positions matching TRBD1. The starting material was CD8+ T cells from blood (PBMCs), obtained 24 months after the transplant. The TCR originated in a human patient who received a combined kidney and bone marrow transplant. Some T cells may be graft donor cells. DNA for the CDR3: TGTGCCTGGAGTGTAGGGACAGGTTTTAACGAGCAGTACTTC. Translated: CAWSVGTGFNEQYF.